This TCR beta chain was sequenced for a study of T cells in localized non-small cell lung cancer. Repertoires were generated with immunoSEQ multiplex PCR, while TCRdb's copy carries only in-frame clones and drops some. The sample gives around 64,000 clones, roughly 92% of which show up once; less than 20% is in the top ten. Turning to this clone: Antigen specificity is unknown.

General study findings and limits: Across samples, adjacent lung featured a median roughly 61 of the top 100 tumor clones.

This TCR came from a man aged 40 to 69 with stage I lung adenocarcinoma. The sequencing here drew on peripheral blood, taken before any cancer treatment.

CDR3 amino acids: CSVETGTDLYEQYF. CDR3 nucleotide sequence: TGCAGCGTTGAAACCGGGACAGATCTGTACGAGCAGTACTTC. The chain recombines TRBV29-1 with TRBJ2-7; 7 bases match TRBD1. The germline V gene has CDR1 SQVTM and CDR2 ANQGSEA. J gave up 4 bases and V 2 bases, and 8 bases lay outside the gene matches. The CDR3 loop spans 14 amino acids.